This entry lists 32 T cell receptor beta chains sequenced from one sample in a study of T cell responses to AZD1222 COVID-19 vaccine (TCRdb year 2021). The library relied on the immunoSEQ multiplex PCR assay. TCRdb mirrors the immuneACCESS table, restricted to in-frame sequences. Some clones are absent from its copies; in checked studies, under half trace to an unresolved V gene, and the reason for the others is unknown. This sample is represented by roughly 120,000 clones; about 85% of them were singletons. The biggest ten clones account for 3.2% of the sample. Reading the label with the study, this specimen's time point is: baseline before first vaccination. Source: peripheral blood, taken on day 0 of AZD1222 vaccination. The source is an adult in good health.

V gene TRBV5-1 combines with J gene TRBJ1-4; the D is unclear. Trimming pared 2 bases from V and 8 bases from J, leaving 13 bases between. This CDR3 comprises 14 residues. Germline V gives CDR1 SGHRS, CDR2 YFSETQ. DNA of the CDR3: TGCGCCAGCAGCTTCGAGGGCAACAAAGAAAAACTGTTTTTT. It yields the protein CASSFEGNKEKLFF.

The chain recombines TRBV7-3 with TRBJ2-1, with 8 bases lining up with TRBD2. CDR1 is SGHTA and CDR2 is FQGTGA in the germline V gene. V was clipped by 3 bases and J by 9 bases; unmatched bases: 10. This CDR3 has 15 amino acids. This CDR3 is CASSLNGREVGEQFF. In DNA, the CDR3 is TGTGCCAGCAGCTTGAACGGGAGGGAGGTTGGTGAGCAGTTCTTC.

The chain links TRBV12-3 or TRBV12-4 to TRBJ2-1; D possibly corresponds to TRBD2 (6 bases). The CDR3 is 13 residues long. V was shortened by 7 bases and J by 5 bases, with 12 bases between the two germline ends. CDR3 region: CASTMTSNNEQFF. The CDR3 coding sequence is TGTGCCAGCACCATGACTAGTAACAATGAGCAGTTCTTC.

This clone appeared once. V and J are TRBV3-1 (or the pseudogene TRBV3-2) and TRBJ2-7, with 10 nucleotides matching TRBD2. Germline CDR1 reads LGHDT; CDR2 reads YNNKEL (reference sequence). The CDR3 loop spans 15 amino acids. V was clipped by 3 bases and J by 6 bases; unmatched bases: 8. The CDR3: CASSHPSGGPFEQYF. The DNA for the CDR3 is TGTGCCAGCAGCCACCCTAGCGGGGGTCCCTTCGAGCAGTACTTC.

The chain combines TRBV7-2 with TRBJ2-1, with 10 positions matching TRBD1. CDR1 and CDR2 from the germline V gene are SGHTA and FQGNSA. V dropped 1 base and J dropped 6; count of bases not matched to a gene: 3. The CDR3 runs to 15 residues. The CDR3 here is CASSLEGQGLNEQFF. CDR3 DNA sequence: TGTGCCAGCAGCTTAGAGGGACAGGGGCTCAATGAGCAGTTCTTC.

The rearrangement uses TRBV28 and TRBJ1-4; 8 bases are shared with TRBD1. From germline, CDR1 is MDHEN and CDR2 SYDVKM. The V gene end was trimmed by 6 bases and the J gene end by 3 bases; junction bases not matched to a gene: 3. The CDR3 length is 14 residues. The chain's CDR3 is CASRAQGANEKLFF. CDR3 nucleotide sequence: TGTGCCAGCAGGGCACAGGGGGCTAATGAAAAACTGTTTTTT.

This clone was recorded a few times. The chain couples TRBV6-5 to TRBJ1-2; weak D call: TRBD1 (5 bases). CDR3 length equals 15 residues. Germline CDR1 MNHEY, CDR2 SVGAGI. The germline V and J ends were trimmed by 7 bases and 4 bases, with 19 bases remaining between them. CDR3 region: CASTKGAAIGYGYTF. CDR3 nucleotide sequence: TGTGCCAGCACCAAAGGGGCGGCTATAGGCTATGGCTACACCTTC.

This clone has just a few counts. This sample includes further DNA sequences coding for the same CDR3. This chain links TRBV5-1 with TRBJ2-7, with TRBD2 as a possible D gene (6 bases). CDR1 and CDR2 (germline): SGHRS, YFSETQ. Between the trimmed V and J ends, which lost 0 bases and 6 bases, there was a span of 10 bases. CDR3 length: 13 amino acids. CDR3 bases: TGCGCCAGCAGCTTGGGGCAGCGGGTCGAGCAGTACTTC. As protein: CASSLGQRVEQYF.

The rearrangement links TRBV10-3 to TRBJ2-1, with D possibly being TRBD2 (5 bases). Germline assignment: CDR1 ENHRY and CDR2 SYGVKD. The V end lost 5 bases, the J end lost 6 bases, and 11 bases lay between the germline ends. This CDR3 has 13 amino acids. The CDR3: CAISRAGPNEQFF. CDR3 in DNA: TGTGCCATCAGTAGGGCGGGCCCCAATGAGCAGTTCTTC.

The V and J genes are TRBV9 and TRBJ2-3; 13 bases line up with TRBD2. The V gene's germline CDR1 is SGDLS and CDR2 YYNGEE. V gave up 9 bases and J gave up 1 base; unmatched junction bases: 23. CDR3 length equals 21 residues. The chain's CDR3 is CANPRTGGTSGRVCGTDTQYF. The CDR3 coding sequence is TGTGCCAACCCCAGGACAGGGGGCACTAGCGGGAGGGTGTGCGGCACAGATACGCAGTATTTT. Drawing the rest from reference TRBV9 and TRBJ2-3, the complete variable domain is DSGVTQTPKHLITATGQRVTLRCSPRSGDLSVYWYQQSLDQGLQFLIQYYNGEERAKGNILERFSAQQFPDLHSELNLSSLELGDSALYFCANPRTGGTSGRVCGTDTQYFGPGTRLTVL.

This clone was detected only once. This sequence joins TRBV5-1 and TRBJ2-5; D might be TRBD2 (5 bases). The CDR3 is 17 amino acids. V lost 0 bases and J lost 2, with 17 bases in between. The germline V gene encodes CDR1 SGHRS and CDR2 YFSETQ. DNA for the CDR3: TGCGCCAGCAGCTTGGGCCCTCCAGCGGACGTACAAGAGACCCAGTACTTC. Translation: CASSLGPPADVQETQYF.

The V gene is TRBV5-6, the J gene TRBJ1-5, with no clear D. The CDR3 totals 14 residues. Germline V gene sequence: CDR1 SGHDT, CDR2 YYEEEE. V lost 0 bases, J lost 5 bases, and 9 bases lay in between. The CDR3 region is CASSLGALHQPQHF. The CDR3 DNA reads as TGTGCCAGCAGCTTGGGAGCTTTGCATCAGCCCCAGCATTTT.

This chain links TRBV9 with TRBJ1-2; TRBD1 might be the D (5 bases). This CDR3 comprises 14 residues. The V end was cut by 0 bases, the J end by 4 bases, with 10 bases between. Per the germline V gene, CDR1 is SGDLS and CDR2 is YYNGEE. Written as DNA, the CDR3 is TGTGCCAGCAGCGTAGGCGGGGGATCCTATGGCTACACCTTC. It is translated as CASSVGGGSYGYTF.

V is TRBV12-3 or TRBV12-4 and J is TRBJ2-7, with a possible D match to TRBD1 (6 bases). V dropped 3 bases and J dropped 7 bases, with 7 bases sitting between them. This CDR3 contains 11 residues. CDR3 loop: CASSFDREQYF. The CDR3 bases are TGTGCCAGCAGTTTTGACAGGGAGCAGTACTTC.

V gene TRBV28 combines with J gene TRBJ2-5; D is unclear. CDR1 and CDR2 (germline): MDHEN, SYDVKM. The CDR3 is 14 residues long. The ends were cut back, 5 bases at V and 1 base at J, with 11 bases in the middle. The CDR3 sequence is CASSTPSVQETQYF. CDR3 DNA: TGTGCCAGCAGTACCCCCTCAGTCCAAGAGACCCAGTACTTC.

The chain uses TRBV5-1 and TRBJ1-4, with a tentative D call TRBD1 (5 bases). This CDR3 comprises 14 residues. Germline CDR1 is SGHRS and CDR2 is YFSETQ. Trimming took 0 bases from V and 8 from J, leaving 11 bases between them. The CDR3, as DNA: TGCGCCAGCAGCTTGGCGGGGGGTGAAGAAAAACTGTTTTTT. Encoded protein: CASSLAGGEEKLFF.

This chain connects TRBV10-3 to TRBJ2-1; 8 nucleotides match TRBD1. After removal of 11 bases from V and 5 bases from J, the junction contained 8 bases not matched to a gene. CDR1 and CDR2 from the germline V gene are ENHRY and SYGVKD. The CDR3 covers 13 residues. The CDR3 DNA sequence: TGTGCCCTCCGGGACAGGATCGACAATGAGCAGTTCTTC. Translation gives CALRDRIDNEQFF.

This chain uses TRBV19 with TRBJ1-2; a weak D match, TRBD1 (6 bases). CDR1 is LNHDA and CDR2 is SQIVND in the germline V gene (reference sequence). The V gene lost 8 bases and the J gene lost 5 bases, with 15 bases spanning the gap. The CDR3 sequence is 13 residues long. CDR3 nucleotide sequence: TGTGCCAGTGAAACCACAGGGTCGTATGGCTACACCTTC. As protein: CASETTGSYGYTF.

The chain recombines TRBV19 with TRBJ1-2; the match to TRBD1 covers 12 bases. The germline CDR1 and CDR2 sequences are LNHDA and SQIVND (reference sequence). The CDR3 has 14 residues. V was clipped by 10 bases and J by 5 bases; unmatched bases: 8. The CDR3 protein is CATVGDRGPYGYTF. CDR3 in DNA: TGTGCCACCGTAGGGGACAGGGGGCCGTATGGCTACACCTTC.

The V call is TRBV5-4, the J call TRBJ1-1; TRBD1 might be the D (5 bases). CDR1 SGHNT and CDR2 YYREEE come from the germline V gene (reference sequence). Trimming stripped 3 bases from V and 0 bases from J, with 15 bases between. The CDR3 contains 16 residues. The CDR3 coding sequence is TGTGCCAGCAGCTCGGGACGGACGATCATGAACACTGAAGCTTTCTTT. It is translated as CASSSGRTIMNTEAFF.

This clone was counted a single time. The chain carries TRBV9 and TRBJ2-1; 15 nucleotides line up with TRBD2. CDR1 and CDR2 (germline): SGDLS, YYNGEE. This CDR3 is built from 17 residues. With V trimmed by 4 bases and J by 9 bases, 11 bases remained unmatched. This CDR3 is CASSRRTSGRAEVEQFF. The CDR3 coding sequence is TGTGCCAGCAGCCGACGGACTAGCGGGAGGGCCGAGGTTGAGCAGTTCTTC.

The chain uses TRBV11-2 and TRBJ1-4, with TRBD1 as a possible D gene (6 bases). Trimming removed 5 bases at V and 6 bases at J, with 22 bases between. CDR3 length: 17 amino acids. The germline V gene has CDR1 SGHAT and CDR2 FQNNGV. The CDR3 DNA reads TGTGCCAGCAGCCACCGCCCCTTGGGGGGCTCGGATGAAAAACTGTTTTTT. Translated: CASSHRPLGGSDEKLFF.

As DNA, the CDR3 is TGTGCCAGCAGCTATCATTTGAGTCCCTACAATGAGCAGTTCTTC. Translation gives CASSYHLSPYNEQFF. This rearrangement joins TRBV7-9 to TRBJ2-1, with unresolved D. This CDR3 has 15 residues. The V gene's germline CDR1 is SEHNR and CDR2 FQNEAQ (reference sequence). V lost 4 bases, J lost 2 bases, and 12 bases lay in between.

J is TRBJ2-2 and V is TRBV7-3; possible D gene TRBD1, 6 bases. The CDR3 runs to 16 residues. CDR1 SGHTA and CDR2 FQGTGA come from the germline V gene. Trimming stripped 1 base from V and 3 bases from J, with 12 bases between. The CDR3 here is CASSLNRGYDTGELFF. DNA for the CDR3: TGTGCCAGCAGCTTAAATAGGGGGTACGACACCGGGGAGCTGTTTTTT. The full variable domain, rest sourced from reference TRBV7-3 and TRBJ2-2, is GAGVSQTPSNKVTEKGKYVELRCDPISGHTALYWYRQSLGQGPEFLIYFQGTGAADDSGLPNDRFFAVRPEGSVSTLKIQRTERGDSAVYLCASSLNRGYDTGELFFGEGSRLTVL.

In DNA form, the CDR3 reads TGTGCCAGCAGTGACAGGGGCTACGAGCAGTACTTC. Its translation: CASSDRGYEQYF. The chain couples TRBV18 to TRBJ2-7, with TRBD1 matching 8 bases. The CDR3 loop spans 12 amino acids. V was clipped by 8 bases and J by 3 bases; unmatched bases: 3. CDR1 is KGHSH and CDR2 is LQKENI in the germline V gene.

V and J are TRBV28 and TRBJ1-6, with D perhaps matching TRBD1 (5 bases). V dropped 6 bases and J dropped 10 bases, with 19 bases sitting between them. Per germline, CDR1 MDHEN and CDR2 SYDVKM. This CDR3 has 15 residues. CDR3 sequence: CASRHRDLAGSPLHF. CDR3 DNA sequence: TGTGCCAGCAGACACCGGGACTTGGCTGGATCACCCCTCCACTTT.

The V and J genes are TRBV2 and TRBJ2-7; 11 bases align to TRBD2. The J segment lost 5 bases and the V segment lost 6 bases, leaving 6 bases of the junction unmatched. The CDR3 length is 14 residues. Germline V lookup: CDR1 SNHLY, CDR2 FYNNEI. The CDR3, as DNA: TGTGCCAGCAGCCAACTAGCGGGAGTTCACGAGCAGTACTTC. Translation: CASSQLAGVHEQYF.

The CDR3 here is CASSASRVVVGNEQFF. The CDR3 DNA reads TGTGCCAGCAGTGCTTCGAGGGTTGTGGTAGGCAATGAGCAGTTCTTC. The chain employs TRBV6-1 and TRBJ2-1; D perhaps matches TRBD2 (5 bases). The V gene's germline CDR1 is MNHNS and CDR2 SASEGT. The V end was cut by 4 bases, the J end by 6 bases, with 19 bases between. The CDR3 loop spans 16 amino acids.

For the CDR3, the DNA is TGTGCCAGCAGCTTAATGGCGGCGACGAACACTGAAGCTTTCTTT. Amino acid sequence: CASSLMAATNTEAFF. The chain carries TRBV7-2 and TRBJ1-1; no clear D. Per the germline V gene, CDR1 is SGHTA and CDR2 is FQGNSA. Trimming took 2 bases from V and 1 from J, leaving 11 bases between them. This CDR3 is 15 amino acids long.

This chain links TRBV9 with TRBJ2-1; 7 bases match TRBD2. The CDR3 has 15 residues. V dropped 3 bases and J dropped 8; count of bases not matched to a gene: 11. Per the germline V gene, CDR1 is SGDLS and CDR2 is YYNGEE. The CDR3: CASSGAQRGFDEQFF. The CDR3 nucleotides are TGTGCCAGCAGCGGGGCCCAGCGGGGTTTCGATGAGCAGTTCTTC. Full variable domain (rest looked up from reference TRBV9 and TRBJ2-1): DSGVTQTPKHLITATGQRVTLRCSPRSGDLSVYWYQQSLDQGLQFLIQYYNGEERAKGNILERFSAQQFPDLHSELNLSSLELGDSALYFCASSGAQRGFDEQFFGPGTRLTVL.

A single count supports this clone. The V call is TRBV6-5, the J call TRBJ1-3; a possible D gene is TRBD1 (5 bases). The CDR3 runs 14 residues. CDR1 is MNHEY, CDR2 SVGAGI, per germline. V shed 8 bases and J shed 3 bases, with 14 bases lying between them. The CDR3 spells CASGRGGSGNTIYF. CDR3 sequence (DNA): TGTGCCAGCGGCCGTGGGGGGAGTGGAAACACCATATATTTT.

The gene calls are TRBV28 and TRBJ2-1; possible D gene TRBD2, 5 bases. The CDR3 spans 11 residues. Germline CDR1 is MDHEN and CDR2 is SYDVKM. The germline V and J ends were trimmed by 9 bases and 4 bases, with 7 bases remaining between them. CDR3 sequence: CASGLYNEQFF. CDR3 sequence (DNA): TGTGCCAGTGGACTGTACAATGAGCAGTTCTTC.